Below are 9 T cell receptor beta chains sequenced from a single sample in a study of PD-1 blockade in classical Hodgkin lymphoma. Measured with immunoSEQ multiplex PCR; TCRdb has only the in-frame clones, and not every one. The sample holds under 70,000 clones, 71% seen once. Each patient experienced a relapse that followed autologous stem cell transplantation, and brentuximab vedotin exposure varied. The specimen was peripheral blood mononuclear cells (PBMCs), collected before the second cycle of nivolumab. Receptors were obtained from a human donor with classical Hodgkin lymphoma.

Only a few counts were recorded for this clone. V and J are TRBV6-5 and TRBJ2-1; 7 bases match TRBD2. The V and J ends lost 0 bases and 1 base, in that order; junction bases with no gene match: 3. CDR3 length: 16 residues. Germline loops: CDR1 MNHEY, CDR2 SVGAGI. CDR3 nucleotides: TGTGCCAGCAGTTACTCGCTAGCGGCTTCCTACAATGAGCAGTTCTTC. Its protein is CASSYSLAASYNEQFF.

The CDR3 region has the DNA TGTGCCAGCAGCCAAGTCCGGCCGGGACAGAATAATGAAAAACTGTTTTTT. It is translated as CASSQVRPGQNNEKLFF. The chain employs TRBV14 and TRBJ1-4; 7 bases are a match to TRBD1. The CDR3 totals 17 residues. Per germline, CDR1 SGHDN and CDR2 FVKESK. V gave up 1 base and J gave up 4 bases; unmatched junction bases: 9. Variable domain in full (rest from reference TRBV14 and TRBJ1-4): EAGVTQFPSHSVIEKGQTVTLRCDPISGHDNLYWYRRVMGKEIKFLLHFVKESKQDESGMPNNRFLAERTGGTYSTLKVQPAELEDSGVYFCASSQVRPGQNNEKLFFGSGTQLSVL.

The chain combines TRBV9 with TRBJ2-1; no clear D. V was pared by 0 bases and J by 2 bases, with 6 bases between. Germline V CDR1 and CDR2: SGDLS, YYNGEE. The CDR3 is 14 residues long. The CDR3 DNA is TGTGCCAGCAGCGTAGATGGCACCTACAATGAGCAGTTCTTC. This sequence encodes CASSVDGTYNEQFF. Together with reference TRBV9 and TRBJ2-1, the CDR3 gives the full variable domain: DSGVTQTPKHLITATGQRVTLRCSPRSGDLSVYWYQQSLDQGLQFLIQYYNGEERAKGNILERFSAQQFPDLHSELNLSSLELGDSALYFCASSVDGTYNEQFFGPGTRLTVL.

There are a few counts of this clone. V and J are TRBV7-9 and TRBJ1-1; D remains unclear. The CDR3 has 16 residues. The V end lost 5 bases, the J end lost 3 bases, and 19 bases lay between the germline ends. CDR1 is SEHNR, CDR2 FQNEAQ, per germline (reference sequence). The CDR3: CASSPPPGHGDTEAFF. In DNA form, the CDR3 reads TGTGCCAGCAGCCCTCCCCCGGGCCACGGAGACACTGAAGCTTTCTTT.

The V gene is TRBV19, the J gene TRBJ2-1, with no clear D. The germline V gene has CDR1 LNHDA and CDR2 SQIVND (reference sequence). Trimming took off 5 bases at V and 7 bases at J, with 9 bases between the two ends. The CDR3 is 12 amino acids. In DNA form, the CDR3 reads TGTGCCAGTAGTTTCATGTTAAATGAGCAGTTCTTC. It codes for CASSFMLNEQFF. Filled out from reference TRBV19 and TRBJ2-1, the complete variable domain reads DGGITQSPKYLFRKEGQNVTLSCEQNLNHDAMYWYRQDPGQGLRLIYYSQIVNDFQKGDIAEGYSVSREKKESFPLTVTSAQKNPTAFYLCASSFMLNEQFFGPGTRLTVL.

V usage is TRBV6-6 and J usage is TRBJ1-2, with D uncertain. The CDR3 spans 13 residues. Germline CDR1 reads MNHNY; CDR2 reads SVGAGI (reference sequence). Trimming removed 2 bases from V and 6 bases from J, with 10 bases in between. The CDR3 spells CASSYEGIDGYTF. CDR3 sequence (DNA): TGTGCCAGCAGTTACGAAGGTATTGATGGCTACACCTTC.

The chain employs TRBV6-1 and TRBJ2-7, with a possible D match to TRBD1 (6 bases). Germline lookup yields CDR1 MNHNS and CDR2 SASEGT. CDR3 length: 13 amino acids. Deletions cut 7 bases from V and 3 bases from J, with 13 bases between. In DNA, the CDR3 is TGTGCCAGCACCTGGGGACACCGCTACGAGCAGTACTTC. This sequence encodes CASTWGHRYEQYF.

The V call is TRBV12-5, the J call TRBJ2-5; TRBD2 is a possible D gene (6 bases). V gave up 8 bases and J gave up 1 base, with 17 bases separating them. Germline CDR1 LGHNT, CDR2 FRNRAP. The CDR3 loop spans 15 amino acids. Here the CDR3 DNA reads TGTGCTAGTCGAAGGTCTCCGGGACTCCAAGAGACCCAGTACTTC. This codes for CASRRSPGLQETQYF. Full variable domain (rest looked up from reference TRBV12-5 and TRBJ2-5): DARVTQTPRHKVTEMGQEVTMRCQPILGHNTVFWYRQTMMQGLELLAYFRNRAPLDDSGMPKDRFSAEMPDATLATLKIQPSEPRDSAVYFCASRRSPGLQETQYFGPGTRLLVL.

For the CDR3, the DNA is TGTGCCAGCAGCCAGAGGGCCAGTCCCTATGGCTACACCTTC. Its translation: CASSQRASPYGYTF. This chain uses TRBV14 with TRBJ1-2; D gene ambiguous. The germline V gene has CDR1 SGHDN and CDR2 FVKESK. The CDR3 contains 14 residues. The V end was cut by 3 bases, the J end by 4 bases, with 12 bases between. Based on the CDR3 plus reference TRBV14 and TRBJ1-2, the full variable domain is EAGVTQFPSHSVIEKGQTVTLRCDPISGHDNLYWYRRVMGKEIKFLLHFVKESKQDESGMPNNRFLAERTGGTYSTLKVQPAELEDSGVYFCASSQRASPYGYTFGSGTRLTVV.